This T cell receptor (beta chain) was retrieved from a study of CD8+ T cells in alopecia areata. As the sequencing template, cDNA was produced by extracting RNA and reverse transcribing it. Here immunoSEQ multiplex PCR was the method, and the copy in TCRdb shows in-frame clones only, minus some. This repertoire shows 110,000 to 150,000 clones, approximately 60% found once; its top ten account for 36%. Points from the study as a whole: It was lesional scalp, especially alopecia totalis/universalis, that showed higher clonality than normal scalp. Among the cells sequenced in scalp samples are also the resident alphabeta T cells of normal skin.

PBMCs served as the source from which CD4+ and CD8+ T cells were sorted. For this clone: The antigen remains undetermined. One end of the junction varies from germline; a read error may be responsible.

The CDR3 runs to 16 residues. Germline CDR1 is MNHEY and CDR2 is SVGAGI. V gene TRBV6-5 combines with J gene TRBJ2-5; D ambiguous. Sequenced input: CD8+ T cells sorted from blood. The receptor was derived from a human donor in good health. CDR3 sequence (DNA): TGTGCCAGCAGTTACTATCAAACCCATATTCAAGCGACCCAGTACTTC. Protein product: CASSYYQTHIQATQYF.